This section outlines one TCR beta chain sequence together with its context. V lost 0 bases to trimming and J lost 6 bases, with 11 bases between them. Germline CDR1 and CDR2: SGHRS and YFSETQ. The CDR3 loop spans 14 amino acids. This specimen comes from a study of control samples from healthy donors and cancer patients. The method was immunoSEQ multiplex PCR; TCRdb's version includes in-frame clones alone and lacks a portion of them. The table includes 150,000 or so clones, 70% to 90% detected once. The sequencing input was blood. J is TRBJ2-3 and V is TRBV5-1; D is ambiguous. This clonotype originated in a young man in good health. DNA for the CDR3: TGCGCCAGCAGCTTGGTGGACGGACCTGATACGCAGTATTTT. It yields the protein CASSLVDGPDTQYF.